What follows are 2 T cell receptor beta chains derived from one specimen sequenced in a study of CD4 T cells in relation to SARS-CoV-2 and coronaviruses. CD4+ T cells from unexposed donors were obtained before the COVID-19 pandemic (2011-2018). CD4+ T cells were isolated from the cells after 10 days of culture. Which antigens these TCRs recognize remains unknown. Generated by immunoSEQ multiplex PCR, the TCRdb table keeps only in-frame clones and is missing some. The sample contains over 20,000 clones, 73% of which appear only once. The sequencing input was CD4+ T cells from PBMCs, cultured in vitro. Receptors were obtained from a human donor in good health.

The chain has TRBV11-2 and TRBJ1-3, with D possibly matching TRBD1 (5 bases). The V end lost 1 base, the J end lost 0 bases, and 10 bases lay between the germline ends. CDR1 is SGHAT, CDR2 FQNNGV, per germline. The CDR3 consists of 16 residues. The CDR3 DNA reads as TGTGCCAGCAGCTTAGTGCGAGGGGTCTCTGGAAACACCATATATTTT. Protein: CASSLVRGVSGNTIYF.

The V call is TRBV10-3, the J call TRBJ1-3; 11 nucleotides agree with TRBD1. With 7 bases clipped from V and 4 bases from J, the junction kept 12 bases outside the gene matches. From germline, CDR1 is ENHRY and CDR2 SYGVKD. There are 17 residues in the CDR3. The CDR3 loop is CAIKPGQGESWGNTIYF. The CDR3 bases are TGTGCCATCAAACCGGGACAGGGGGAGAGTTGGGGAAACACCATATATTTT.